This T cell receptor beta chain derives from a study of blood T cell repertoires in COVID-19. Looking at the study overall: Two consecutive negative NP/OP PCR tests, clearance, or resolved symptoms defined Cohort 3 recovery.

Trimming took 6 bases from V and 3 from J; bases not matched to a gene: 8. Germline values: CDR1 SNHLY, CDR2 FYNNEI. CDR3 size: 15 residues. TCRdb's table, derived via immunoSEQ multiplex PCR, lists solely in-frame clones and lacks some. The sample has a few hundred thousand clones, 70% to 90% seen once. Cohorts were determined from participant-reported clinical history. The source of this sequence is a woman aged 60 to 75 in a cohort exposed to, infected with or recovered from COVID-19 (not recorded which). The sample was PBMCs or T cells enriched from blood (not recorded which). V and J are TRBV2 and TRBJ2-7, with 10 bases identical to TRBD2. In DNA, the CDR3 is TGTGCCAGCAGATTAACTAGCGGGATCTACTACGAGCAGTACTTC. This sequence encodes CASRLTSGIYYEQYF.